This T cell receptor beta chain originates from a study of CD4 T cells in relation to SARS-CoV-2 and coronaviruses. Study information: Convalescent patients were about eight males and 4 females; two were Hispanic.

CD4 enrichment then naive enrichment separated naive from memory CD4+ cells. Details on this clone: The antigen is unknown.

The CDR3 totals 16 residues. V was pared by 5 bases and J by 3 bases, with 7 bases of the junction left unmatched. Germline V CDR1 and CDR2: SGHTA, FQGNSA. Survey-level TCR-beta sequencing used DNA from CEF-cultured naive and memory CD4+ T cells. Only in-frame clones appear in the TCRdb table, and some are missing; sequencing was by immunoSEQ multiplex PCR. The table lists approximately 36,000 clones, around 85% of them singletons, with 6% to 8.5% in the top ten. The chain has TRBV7-2 and TRBJ2-1; 10 nucleotides line up with TRBD2. This clonotype was obtained from an adult with COVID-19. The sequencing sample was made of naive CD4+ T cells from PBMCs, cultured in vitro. Subset of the sample: naive CD4+ T cells isolated by negative enrichment. The CDR3 DNA reads as TGTGCCAGCAGCCGGCGACTAGCGGGCCTCTACAATGAGCAGTTCTTC. Its protein product is CASSRRLAGLYNEQFF.